What follows are 31 T cell receptor beta chains derived from one specimen sequenced in a study of shared clonotypes between healthy human individuals. Profiled with immunoSEQ multiplex PCR; TCRdb holds only in-frame clones, not every one. Among about 1 million clones listed, approximately 76% were seen once. Sequencing was performed on memory CD4+ T cells sorted from blood. Regarding subset: CD45RA-negative fraction. The receptors originated from a man between 18 and 29 years old in good health.

V is TRBV19 and J is TRBJ1-6; D is perhaps TRBD1 (5 bases). The CDR3 covers 14 residues. Germline V CDR1 and CDR2: LNHDA, SQIVND (reference sequence). Trimming left V 6 bases short and J 8 bases short, with 14 bases between. DNA of the CDR3: TGTGCCAGTAGCATCGGGGCGGCCGATTCACCCCTCCACTTT. Amino acids: CASSIGAADSPLHF.

This clone has more than one count but fewer than ten. The CDR3, as DNA: TGTGCCAGCAGTGTAAAAGGGTCGGGCCAAGAGACCCAGTACTTC. Its translation: CASSVKGSGQETQYF. The chain is built from TRBV6-1 and TRBJ2-5; D not certain. This CDR3 is built from 15 residues. V was shortened by 4 bases and J by 1 base, with 13 bases between the two germline ends. Germline CDR1 MNHNS, CDR2 SASEGT.

This clone was detected once. The rearrangement links TRBV6-6 to TRBJ1-1; D is unclear. Between the trimmed V and J ends, which lost 6 bases and 6 bases, there was a span of 17 bases. Germline V lookup: CDR1 MNHNY, CDR2 SVGAGI (reference sequence). The CDR3 totals 14 residues. The DNA for the CDR3 is TGTGCCAGCAGCCTCCGGCGGAGCGCCCCTGAAGCTTTCTTT. The encoded protein is CASSLRRSAPEAFF.

The genes are TRBV5-1 and TRBJ1-2, with 9 bases fitting TRBD1. The CDR3 contains 15 residues. Trimming removed 4 bases from V and 12 bases from J; junction bases left unmatched: 16. Germline lookup yields CDR1 SGHRS and CDR2 YFSETQ. The CDR3 DNA reads TGCGCCAGCAGCCGGACTTTAGACAGGGGGGAATTTAACACCTTC. Its translation is CASSRTLDRGEFNTF.

The V gene is TRBV10-2, the J gene TRBJ1-4; no firm D call. The V and J ends lost 1 base and 3 bases respectively, with 6 bases between them. This CDR3 comprises 14 residues. Germline assignment: CDR1 WSHSY and CDR2 SAAADI. CDR3 amino acids: CASSEWASNEKLFF. In DNA, the CDR3 is TGCGCCAGCAGTGAGTGGGCTTCTAATGAAAAACTGTTTTTT.

This sequence joins TRBV4-1 and TRBJ2-3, with 9 nucleotides matching TRBD2. Germline V lookup: CDR1 MGHRA, CDR2 YSYEKL. V was clipped by 5 bases and J by 6 bases; unmatched bases: 9. This CDR3 has 15 amino acids. CDR3 sequence reads: CASSARLAGADTQYF. The DNA of the CDR3 is TGCGCCAGCAGCGCCCGATTAGCGGGAGCGGATACGCAGTATTTT.

The chain is built from TRBV12-5 and TRBJ2-7; 8 bases are shared with TRBD1. Looked up from germline, CDR1 is LGHNT and CDR2 is FRNRAP. V was pared by 0 bases and J by 9 bases, with 13 bases of the junction left unmatched. CDR3 length: 16 residues. The CDR3 is CASGLVVDRAQSRQYF. In DNA form, the CDR3 reads TGTGCTAGTGGTTTGGTGGTGGACAGGGCGCAGTCACGGCAGTACTTC.

The V gene is TRBV27, the J gene TRBJ2-7, with D maybe TRBD2 (6 bases). Per germline, CDR1 MNHEY and CDR2 SMNVEV (reference sequence). V was cut by 6 bases and J by 5 bases, with 17 bases left in between. The CDR3 is 14 amino acids. The CDR3, as DNA: TGTGCCAGCAGACCCTTGGGGCGGGGAAACGAGCAGTACTTC. Protein: CASRPLGRGNEQYF.

The chain uses TRBV20-1 and TRBJ2-1; no reliable D call. The CDR3 loop spans 11 amino acids. CDR1 DFQATT and CDR2 SNEGSKA come from the germline V gene (reference sequence). Trimming cost V 1 base and J 9 bases, with 7 bases left between them. The CDR3 coding sequence is TGCAGTGCTAGAGTCGCGTTTGAGCAGTTCTTC. Residues: CSARVAFEQFF.

In this sample, this clone turned up many times. This rearrangement joins TRBV7-9 to TRBJ2-1; 7 bases map to TRBD1. V trimming: 5 bases; J trimming: 3 bases; junction bases outside the gene matches: 7. The CDR3 extends over 15 amino acids. Germline assignment: CDR1 SEHNR and CDR2 FQNEAQ (reference sequence). In DNA, the CDR3 is TGTGCCAGCAGCAGACAGGGCGGAGTCTACAATGAGCAGTTCTTC. This codes for CASSRQGGVYNEQFF.

This chain uses TRBV10-1 with TRBJ2-5; D gene unclear. The J call may be incorrect, as the DNA end agrees better with TRBJ2-7. This CDR3 is built from 16 residues. From germline, CDR1 is WNHNN and CDR2 SYGVQD (reference sequence). This CDR3 is CASSERRPPASYEQYF. As DNA, the CDR3 is TGCGCCAGCAGTGAGAGGCGGCCCCCGGCCTCCTACGAGCAGTACTTC.

The chain links TRBV9 to TRBJ1-2; D call uncertain. There are 12 residues in the CDR3. Trimming left V 4 bases short and J 8 bases short, with 12 bases between. In germline, CDR1 is SGDLS, CDR2 YYNGEE. This CDR3 is CASSPTTGGYTF. Written as DNA, the CDR3 is TGTGCCAGCAGCCCCACGACGGGAGGCTACACCTTC.

The chain couples TRBV5-1 to TRBJ2-2; D is unclear. This CDR3 comprises 13 residues. The V gene's germline CDR1 is SGHRS and CDR2 YFSETQ. Trimming removed 5 bases at V and 0 bases at J, with 5 bases between. CDR3 nucleotides: TGCGCCAGCAGGTCGCCGAACACCGGGGAGCTGTTTTTT. Its translation is CASRSPNTGELFF. Filled out from reference TRBV5-1 and TRBJ2-2, the complete variable domain reads KAGVTQTPRYLIKTRGQQVTLSCSPISGHRSVSWYQQTPGQGLQFLFEYFSETQRNKGNFPGRFSGRQFSNSRSEMNVSTLELGDSALYLCASRSPNTGELFFGEGSRLTVL.

In its sample, this clone was seen a few times. Other DNA sequences in this sample translate to the same CDR3. This rearrangement joins TRBV30 to TRBJ2-1, with 8 bases fitting TRBD1. The junction had 5 bases not matched to a gene; V was cut back by 1 base and J by 3 bases. CDR3 length equals 15 residues. From germline, CDR1 is GTSNPN and CDR2 SVGIG (reference sequence). CDR3 in amino acids: CAWSGGQGFYNEQFF. For the CDR3, the DNA is TGTGCCTGGAGTGGAGGACAGGGTTTCTACAATGAGCAGTTCTTC.

This chain connects TRBV5-4 to TRBJ2-1; a possible D gene is TRBD2 (6 bases). The CDR3 consists of 12 residues. The V gene's germline CDR1 is SGHNT and CDR2 YYREEE (reference sequence). Trimming took off 2 bases at V and 13 bases at J, with 13 bases between the two ends. The CDR3 DNA follows: TGTGCCAGCAGCTTAGGAGGGGCCGGACAGTTCTTC. The encoded protein is CASSLGGAGQFF.

The rearrangement uses TRBV10-3 and TRBJ2-7, with 12 bases aligning to TRBD2. Per the germline V gene, CDR1 is ENHRY and CDR2 is SYGVKD. J gave up 2 bases and V 2 bases, and 4 bases lay outside the gene matches. The length of the CDR3 is 16 residues. The CDR3 here is CAISEGTSGGTYEQYF. In DNA, the CDR3 is TGTGCCATCAGTGAGGGAACTAGCGGGGGGACCTACGAGCAGTACTTC.

This clone was counted a single time. This chain connects TRBV6-6 to TRBJ2-3; D uncertain. The CDR3 spans 12 residues. V was trimmed by 6 bases and J by 3 bases, leaving 7 bases between them. Germline lookup yields CDR1 MNHNY and CDR2 SVGAGI (reference sequence). The CDR3 coding sequence is TGTGCCAGCAGGGCAGGAACAGATACGCAGTATTTT. Translating gives CASRAGTDTQYF.

The chain couples TRBV18 to TRBJ2-3, with TRBD2 matching 8 bases. CDR3 length: 15 amino acids. V shed 4 bases and J 2 bases; nucleotides not matched to a gene: 5. Germline loops: CDR1 KGHSH, CDR2 LQKENI. The CDR3 DNA follows: TGTGCCAGCTCACTGGCGGGGGGACCCACAGATACGCAGTATTTT. Translation: CASSLAGGPTDTQYF.

Many counts were recorded for this clone. The chain couples TRBV5-1 to TRBJ1-2; the D gene is possibly TRBD1 (6 bases). The CDR3 runs 14 residues. Trimming stripped 0 bases from V and 8 bases from J, with 14 bases between. The germline V gene has CDR1 SGHRS and CDR2 YFSETQ. The CDR3 DNA follows: TGCGCCAGCAGCTTGGTAGCCGGGGGCGACGGCTACACCTTC. The encoded protein is CASSLVAGGDGYTF.

V usage is TRBV6-7 and J usage is TRBJ2-1; 12 bases line up with TRBD2. TRBV6-7 is an ORF; its function is uncertain. Trimming removed 0 bases from V and 4 bases from J; junction bases left unmatched: 13. The CDR3 length is 20 residues. The CDR3 DNA follows: TGTGCCAGCAGTTACTCGGCTAGCGGGAGGGCCTTGTCGTGTTACAATGAGCAGTTCTTC. Its translation is CASSYSASGRALSCYNEQFF.

J is TRBJ2-4 and V is TRBV11-2; possibly TRBD2 for D (6 bases). The CDR3 covers 14 residues. The germline V and J ends were trimmed by 7 bases and 6 bases, with 16 bases remaining between them. The germline gives CDR1 SGHAT, CDR2 FQNNGV. The CDR3 nucleotides are TGTGCCAGCACCGGTGGGGGGTTGAGAAACATTCAGTACTTC. It is translated as CASTGGGLRNIQYF.

This chain joins TRBV4-1 and TRBJ1-2; TRBD1 is a possible D gene (6 bases). Germline lookup yields CDR1 MGHRA and CDR2 YSYEKL. V lost 3 bases to trimming and J lost 5 bases, with 13 bases between them. The CDR3 loop spans 14 amino acids. CDR3 residues: CASSQTGSVYGYTF. The CDR3 DNA sequence: TGCGCCAGCAGCCAGACAGGTTCCGTTTATGGCTACACCTTC.

The V call is TRBV5-1, the J call TRBJ1-5; D not certain. The germline CDR1 and CDR2 sequences are SGHRS and YFSETQ. This CDR3 region has 15 residues. The V end was cut by 0 bases, the J end by 2 bases, with 9 bases between. CDR3 loop: CASSLEGNGNQPQHF. The CDR3 DNA follows: TGCGCCAGCAGCTTGGAAGGAAATGGCAATCAGCCCCAGCATTTT.

The chain combines TRBV6-4 with TRBJ1-6; D gene uncertain. CDR1 MRHNA and CDR2 SNTAGT come from the germline V gene. The CDR3 covers 13 residues. The ends were cut back, 0 bases at V and 7 bases at J, with 4 bases in the middle. This CDR3 is CASSDSRNSPLHF. The DNA for the CDR3 is TGTGCCAGCAGTGACTCCAGAAATTCACCCCTCCACTTT.

The V and J genes are TRBV10-3 and TRBJ2-3; TRBD1 agrees at 7 bases. The junction had 12 bases not matched to a gene; V was cut back by 4 bases and J by 2 bases. Germline V gene data show CDR1 as ENHRY and CDR2 as SYGVKD. The length of the CDR3 is 17 residues. The CDR3 loop reads CAISVRGQTGNTDTQYF. As DNA, the CDR3 is TGTGCCATCAGTGTCCGCGGTCAGACAGGGAACACAGATACGCAGTATTTT.

Ten or more counts support this clone. The chain carries TRBV5-8 and TRBJ1-2; a weak D match, TRBD1 (5 bases). Germline lookup yields CDR1 SGHTS and CDR2 YDEGEE. This CDR3 region has 13 residues. The V and J ends lost 6 bases and 8 bases respectively, with 17 bases between them. The CDR3 here is CASTLDIPKGYTF. The CDR3, as DNA: TGTGCCAGCACCCTGGACATCCCGAAAGGCTACACCTTC.

The rearrangement uses TRBV7-9 and TRBJ1-5, with 10 bases that match TRBD1. Germline assignment: CDR1 SEHNR and CDR2 FQNEAQ (reference sequence). Unmatched junction bases numbered 6, after V lost 5 bases and J lost 5 bases. The CDR3 loop spans 15 amino acids. CDR3 residues: CASSRGQGEYQPQHF. As DNA, the CDR3 is TGTGCCAGCAGCCGTGGACAGGGGGAATATCAGCCCCAGCATTTT.

This clone was found a few times. The chain combines TRBV7-2 with TRBJ2-4; D is perhaps TRBD1 or TRBD2 (5 bases each). V lost 4 bases and J 7 bases, leaving 17 bases between the germline ends. Germline loops: CDR1 SGHTA, CDR2 FQGNSA. The CDR3 covers 15 residues. CDR3 nucleotide sequence: TGTGCCAGCAGCTCACGGGACGGACGAGGGAACATTCAGTACTTC. This gives the protein CASSSRDGRGNIQYF.

The J gene is TRBJ2-3, the V gene TRBV6-6; D gene uncertain. Per the germline V gene, CDR1 is MNHNY and CDR2 is SVGAGI (reference sequence). The CDR3 consists of 13 residues. V was trimmed by 6 bases and J by 1 base, leaving 8 bases between them. The DNA of the CDR3 is TGTGCCAGCAGCAGAGTGGGCACAGATACGCAGTATTTT. Protein: CASSRVGTDTQYF.

This clone came up a few times. DNA of the CDR3: TGTGCCATCAGTGAAAGGGACAGAAGGGGTGAAGCTTTCTTT. The encoded protein is CAISERDRRGEAFF. The gene calls are TRBV10-3 and TRBJ1-1, with TRBD1 matching 7 bases. Germline V CDR1 and CDR2: ENHRY, SYGVKD. The length of the CDR3 is 14 residues. V lost 3 bases and J lost 7; bases outside the gene matches: 8.

The J gene is TRBJ2-1, the V gene TRBV20-1; no reliable D call. The CDR3 length is 10 residues. V gave up 5 bases and J gave up 7 bases, with 6 bases separating them. Germline-derived CDR1 and CDR2 are DFQATT and SNEGSKA (reference sequence). CDR3 nucleotide sequence: TGCAGTGCTGACCGGAATGAGCAGTTCTTC. Protein sequence: CSADRNEQFF.